The clone carrying this TCR beta chain was seen a few times. Additional DNA sequences in this sample encode the identical CDR3. This CDR3 has 12 amino acids. With V trimmed by 6 bases and J by 9 bases, 4 bases remained unmatched. Looked up from germline, CDR1 is MDHEN and CDR2 is SYDVKM. This sample was taken from a study of OX40 agonist ivuxolimab in advanced cancers. Libraries were prepared by immunoSEQ multiplex PCR; TCRdb keeps only in-frame clonotypes and omits some of them. Here the sample spans 73,000 or so clones, around 86% being singletons. This sequence joins TRBV28 and TRBJ2-3, with 9 positions matching TRBD2. Material: CD4+ or CD8+ T cells sorted from blood, obtained in a trial of the OX40 agonist ivuxolimab. This receptor was obtained from an adult with an advanced solid tumor such as melanoma, head and neck, liver or kidney cancer. CDR3 sequence reads: CASSSGGRTQYF. In DNA, the CDR3 is TGTGCCAGCAGCAGCGGGGGGAGAACGCAGTATTTT.